The 18 T cell receptor beta chains below come from one sample, sequenced in a study of T-cell memory formation after mild COVID-19. TCRdb itself ran the 5' RACE reads through MiXCR, one entry per CDR3 protein. The top ten hold 3.5% to 4.5% of the sample, which has 150,000 to 200,000 distinct CDR3 sequences, about 9.9% seen once. Sequencing was carried out using PBMCs or a T cell subset sorted from them (not recorded which). The receptors stem from a man between 18 and 29 years old who had mild COVID-19 (a few samples of this study predate the infection). Cell type and time point are not known.

The chain is built from TRBV12-3 or TRBV12-4 and TRBJ2-5; tentatively, D is TRBD2 (6 bases). This CDR3 is built from 13 residues. Deletions cut 5 bases from V and 2 bases from J, with 9 bases between. This CDR3 is CASSAGFQETQYF. DNA for the CDR3: TGTGCCAGCAGTGCGGGGTTTCAAGAGACCCAGTACTTC.

V and J are TRBV19 and TRBJ1-2; no definite D call. This CDR3 has 13 residues. The germline V gene encodes CDR1 LNHDA and CDR2 SQIVND (reference sequence). Trimming pared 3 bases from V and 8 bases from J, leaving 13 bases between. CDR3 sequence: CASSIQTSSGYTF. The CDR3 nucleotides read TGTGCCAGTAGTATCCAGACTTCATCCGGCTACACCTTC.

The chain uses TRBV29-1 and TRBJ2-5; 8 bases align to TRBD2. The CDR3 length is 12 residues. Germline CDR1 reads SQVTM; CDR2 reads ANQGSEA. The CDR3 reads CLAGGIQETQYF. In nucleotides, the CDR3 is TGCTTGGCGGGGGGCATACAAGAGACCCAGTACTTC.

The sample holds a few counts of this clonotype. The chain employs TRBV7-2 and TRBJ1-1; 11 bases are a match to TRBD1. Germline V gives CDR1 SGHTA, CDR2 FQGNSA. The CDR3 is 14 amino acids. V lost 4 bases and J lost 3; bases outside the gene matches: 1. CDR3 sequence (DNA): TGTGCCAGCAGCTGGACAGGGGGCGACACTGAAGCTTTCTTT. Translation gives CASSWTGGDTEAFF.

In its sample, this clonotype was seen a few times. J is TRBJ1-1 and V is TRBV6-5, with a possible D match to TRBD1 (5 bases). The CDR3 is 15 amino acids. The germline V gene has CDR1 MNHEY and CDR2 SVGAGI. V gave up 4 bases and J gave up 5 bases, with 17 bases separating them. The CDR3 nucleotides are TGTGCCAGCAGTTCCCCACACTCCCAGGGAACTGAAGCTTTCTTT. Translated: CASSSPHSQGTEAFF.

This clonotype showed up just a few times. The chain is built from TRBV5-8 and TRBJ2-1, with a weak D call TRBD1 (5 bases). V lost 4 bases, J lost 2 bases, and 16 bases lay in between. From germline, CDR1 is SGHTS and CDR2 YDEGEE. The CDR3 totals 16 residues. The CDR3: CASSAFAGSTYNEQFF. CDR3 in DNA: TGTGCCAGCAGCGCCTTCGCAGGGTCCACCTACAATGAGCAGTTCTTC.

This clonotype came up a few times. The V gene is TRBV4-3, the J gene TRBJ2-5; tentatively, D is TRBD1 or TRBD2 (5 bases each). The germline V gene encodes CDR1 LGHNA and CDR2 YSLEER. The V end was cut by 1 base, the J end by 5 bases, with 20 bases between. This CDR3 is 17 amino acids long. This CDR3 reads CASSQGQGQGRGETQYF. DNA for the CDR3: TGCGCCAGCAGCCAAGGCCAAGGGCAGGGCAGAGGGGAGACCCAGTACTTC.

V usage is TRBV2 and J usage is TRBJ1-1; D is possibly TRBD1 (5 bases). Germline CDR1 SNHLY, CDR2 FYNNEI. This CDR3 has 13 amino acids. Trimming left V 7 bases short and J 4 bases short, with 13 bases between. The CDR3 sequence: CASTGGEGTEAFF. Written as DNA, the CDR3 is TGTGCCAGCACGGGGGGGGAGGGCACTGAAGCTTTCTTT.

This clonotype has more than one count but fewer than ten. This chain connects TRBV28 to TRBJ1-1, with TRBD1 matching 9 bases. The CDR3 extends over 17 amino acids. The V gene's germline CDR1 is MDHEN and CDR2 SYDVKM. V was clipped by 5 bases and J by 6 bases; unmatched bases: 16. The CDR3 bases are TGTGCCAGCAGTCCAGGGGCGGGACAGGGAAAAAGTCCTGAAGCTTTCTTT. It yields the protein CASSPGAGQGKSPEAFF.

This clonotype has a count of ten or more. This chain links TRBV5-1 with TRBJ2-3; D might be TRBD2 (6 bases). This CDR3 contains 14 residues. Trimming cost V 2 bases and J 6 bases, with 13 bases left between them. Germline V gives CDR1 SGHRS, CDR2 YFSETQ. The CDR3 reads CASSFGREADTQYF. The CDR3 DNA follows: TGCGCCAGCAGCTTTGGCAGGGAGGCGGATACGCAGTATTTT.

This clonotype occurred a few times. V gene TRBV15 combines with J gene TRBJ2-4; D remains unclear. From germline, CDR1 is LNHNV and CDR2 YYDKDF (reference sequence). V was clipped by 3 bases and J by 1 base, with 13 bases between them. This CDR3 has 16 residues. The CDR3 here is CATSSIPSPAKNIQYF. As DNA, the CDR3 is TGTGCCACCAGCAGCATCCCCAGCCCTGCCAAAAACATTCAGTACTTC.

V usage is TRBV20-1 and J usage is TRBJ2-3; D perhaps matches TRBD2 (6 bases). Germline-derived CDR1 and CDR2 are DFQATT and SNEGSKA (reference sequence). Deletions cut 5 bases from V and 5 bases from J, with 14 bases between. CDR3 length: 13 amino acids. The DNA of the CDR3 is TGCAGTGCTGAGGGAGGCTGGGGAGATACGCAGTATTTT. Translating it yields CSAEGGWGDTQYF.

There are a few counts of this clonotype. This chain joins TRBV7-2 and TRBJ2-2; TRBD2 matches 8 bases. CDR1 SGHTA and CDR2 FQGNSA come from the germline V gene. The CDR3 totals 16 residues. V was pared by 5 bases and J by 5 bases, with 10 bases of the junction left unmatched. The chain's CDR3 is CASSTAGTSGTGELFF. The DNA of the CDR3 is TGTGCCAGCAGCACCGCCGGGACTAGTGGGACCGGGGAGCTGTTTTTT. Variable domain in full (rest from reference TRBV7-2 and TRBJ2-2): GAGVSQSPSNKVTEKGKDVELRCDPISGHTALYWYRQSLGQGLEFLIYFQGNSAPDKSGLPSDRFSAERTGGSVSTLTIQRTQQEDSAVYLCASSTAGTSGTGELFFGEGSRLTVL.

The rearrangement joins TRBV7-9 to TRBJ2-1; TRBD2 matches at 10 bases. Looked up from germline, CDR1 is SEHNR and CDR2 is FQNEAQ (reference sequence). V dropped 5 bases and J dropped 7; count of bases not matched to a gene: 14. The CDR3 sequence is 17 residues long. CDR3 coding DNA: TGTGCCAGCAGCCACCTGAGGGGGCTAGCGGGGGTGAATGAGCAGTTCTTC. Amino acid sequence: CASSHLRGLAGVNEQFF.

The chain employs TRBV5-1 and TRBJ2-1; D is ambiguous. The V gene's germline CDR1 is SGHRS and CDR2 YFSETQ. The CDR3 extends over 13 amino acids. The ends were cut back, 0 bases at V and 7 bases at J, with 8 bases in the middle. The CDR3 DNA follows: TGCGCCAGCAGCTTGGATCTCGGAAATGAGCAGTTCTTC. Residues: CASSLDLGNEQFF. Full variable domain (missing parts from reference TRBV5-1 and TRBJ2-1): KAGVTQTPRYLIKTRGQQVTLSCSPISGHRSVSWYQQTPGQGLQFLFEYFSETQRNKGNFPGRFSGRQFSNSRSEMNVSTLELGDSALYLCASSLDLGNEQFFGPGTRLTVL.

The V call is TRBV4-3, the J call TRBJ2-3; D uncertain. Germline V CDR1 and CDR2: LGHNA, YSLEER. This CDR3 region has 16 residues. V lost 1 base and J 0 bases, leaving 11 bases between the germline ends. CDR3 protein: CASSQVPEGSTDTQYF. The CDR3 DNA is TGCGCCAGCAGCCAAGTCCCAGAAGGAAGCACAGATACGCAGTATTTT.

The chain combines TRBV5-1 with TRBJ2-1, with D perhaps matching TRBD1 (6 bases). Between the trimmed V and J ends, which lost 4 bases and 15 bases, there was a span of 14 bases. CDR3 length equals 11 residues. Germline values: CDR1 SGHRS, CDR2 YFSETQ. The CDR3 spells CASSTTGFLFF. Written as DNA, the CDR3 is TGCGCCAGCAGCACAACAGGGTTTCTGTTCTTC. The variable domain in full, with the rest retrieved from reference TRBV5-1 and TRBJ2-1, is KAGVTQTPRYLIKTRGQQVTLSCSPISGHRSVSWYQQTPGQGLQFLFEYFSETQRNKGNFPGRFSGRQFSNSRSEMNVSTLELGDSALYLCASSTTGFLFFGPGTRLTVL.

This clonotype has ten or more counts. The chain is built from TRBV18 and TRBJ2-7, with TRBD1 matching over 11 bases. With 2 bases clipped from V and 3 bases from J, the junction kept 3 bases outside the gene matches. The CDR3 totals 15 residues. Per the germline V gene, CDR1 is KGHSH and CDR2 is LQKENI. In nucleotides, the CDR3 is TGTGCCAGCTCACCAACGGGACAGGGGGGCTACGAGCAGTACTTC. Its protein product is CASSPTGQGGYEQYF.